The 29 T cell receptor beta chains reported below all come from one sample, sequenced in a study of T cells in Graves' hyperthyroidism and ophthalmopathy. Amplification of TCR beta CDR3 regions used RNA as the template. Primed by the HTBI set, a first-round RT-PCR was run on the TCR CDR3. TCRdb fed the multiplex PCR reads into MiXCR, producing one record per CDR3 protein. The data hold about 380,000 distinct CDR3 sequences, with roughly 14% observed a single time. Sequenced: blood. These receptors originate from a woman aged 60-75 years with Graves' hyperthyroidism.

This clonotype was observed at least ten times. This chain uses TRBV12-3 or TRBV12-4 with TRBJ1-4, with 8 bases that match TRBD1. This CDR3 comprises 14 residues. The trim removed 6 bases at V and 7 bases at J, leaving 7 bases unmatched. The CDR3 is CASSPDRASEKLFF. For the CDR3, the DNA is TGTGCCAGCAGCCCGGACAGGGCTAGTGAAAAACTGTTTTTT.

This clonotype came up many times. The genes are TRBV20-1 and TRBJ1-2, with a tentative D call TRBD1 (6 bases). The V gene lost 6 bases and the J gene lost 1 base, with 15 bases spanning the gap. The CDR3 is made up of 14 amino acids. The germline V gene has CDR1 DFQATT and CDR2 SNEGSKA (reference sequence). In nucleotides, the CDR3 is TGCAGTGCGGATCATCCAGGGGTTAACTATGGCTACACCTTC. It is translated as CSADHPGVNYGYTF.

The chain joins TRBV29-1 to TRBJ2-4; D may be TRBD2 (6 bases). Germline lookup yields CDR1 SQVTM and CDR2 ANQGSEA. The CDR3 is made up of 18 amino acids. V was clipped by 5 bases and J by 1 base, with 24 bases between them. The CDR3 spells CSVLGGDPTRGAKNIQYF. DNA for the CDR3: TGCAGCGTTTTAGGAGGGGACCCAACTCGAGGGGCCAAAAACATTCAGTACTTC. The variable domain in full, completed from reference TRBV29-1 and TRBJ2-4, reads SAVISQKPSRDICQRGTSLTIQCQVDSQVTMMFWYRQQPGQSLTLIATANQGSEATYESGFVIDKFPISRPNLTFSTLTVSNMSPEDSSIYLCSVLGGDPTRGAKNIQYFGAGTRLSVL.

Of note for this clonotype: A much bigger clone sits one base away, suggesting this may be a read error. V usage is TRBV7-3 and J usage is TRBJ2-1; either TRBD1 or TRBD2 may supply D (6 bases each). The length of the CDR3 is 16 residues. The V and J ends lost 3 bases and 3 bases respectively, with 15 bases between them. Germline-derived CDR1 and CDR2 are SGHTA and FQGTGA. The CDR3 sequence: CASSLGGPEFYNEQFF. CDR3 sequence (DNA): TGTGCCAGCAGCTTGGGGGGCCCGGAATTCTACAATGAGCAGTTCTTC.

The V and J genes are TRBV5-1 and TRBJ1-1, with D perhaps TRBD1 (6 bases). The germline V gene encodes CDR1 SGHRS and CDR2 YFSETQ. The CDR3 runs 18 residues. Trimming stripped 2 bases from V and 3 bases from J, with 23 bases between. CDR3 in amino acids: CASSLGQRTGELYTEAFF. In DNA form, the CDR3 reads TGCGCCAGCAGCTTAGGACAGCGCACCGGGGAGTTGTACACTGAAGCTTTCTTT.

This clonotype has at least ten counts. CDR3 in DNA: TGTGCCAGCAGCCTAAGACAGGGAGAGGAAAAACTGTTTTTT. This sequence encodes CASSLRQGEEKLFF. The rearrangement uses TRBV12-3 or TRBV12-4 and TRBJ1-4; 7 nucleotides line up with TRBD1. Germline trimming cut 6 bases from V and 8 bases from J; bases unmatched to any gene: 9. The CDR3 totals 14 residues.

This clonotype was counted ten times or more. The V and J genes are TRBV7-2 and TRBJ2-1, with 11 bases matching TRBD2. The germline V gene encodes CDR1 SGHTA and CDR2 FQGNSA. The V gene end was trimmed by 1 base and the J gene end by 10 bases; junction bases not matched to a gene: 9. The CDR3 is 16 residues long. The CDR3 coding sequence is TGTGCCAGCAGCTTAGTGTCCGGACTAGCGGGTCGGGAGCAGTTCTTC. Protein: CASSLVSGLAGREQFF.

This clonotype was observed at least ten times. J is TRBJ1-2 and V is TRBV7-2; 7 bases line up with TRBD1. The CDR3 is 13 residues long. Germline lookup yields CDR1 SGHTA and CDR2 FQGNSA. V was pared by 5 bases and J by 6 bases, with 6 bases of the junction left unmatched. The CDR3 DNA is TGTGCCAGCAGCGCAAGACAGGGAGATGGCTACACCTTC. Encoded protein: CASSARQGDGYTF.

V gene TRBV6-2 or TRBV6-3 combines with J gene TRBJ2-5, with 7 bases matching TRBD1. CDR1 and CDR2 from the germline V gene are MNHEY and SVGEGT. This CDR3 contains 14 residues. J lost 4 bases, V lost 10 bases, and 12 bases had no gene match. Here the CDR3 DNA reads TGTGCCATTACGATCCGGGACAGACTAGAGACCCAGTACTTC. Amino acid sequence: CAITIRDRLETQYF.

This clonotype was counted many times. The CDR3 sequence is CASSPPDRLNTEAFF. The CDR3 nucleotides are TGTGCCAGCAGTCCCCCGGACAGGCTGAACACTGAAGCTTTCTTT. This chain connects TRBV28 to TRBJ1-1, with TRBD1 identical over 7 bases. The CDR3 is made up of 15 amino acids. After removal of 5 bases from V and 0 bases from J, the junction contained 6 bases not matched to a gene. The germline gives CDR1 MDHEN, CDR2 SYDVKM.

This clonotype was recorded once. The chain couples TRBV11-2 to TRBJ2-2; 8 bases align to TRBD2. Looked up from germline, CDR1 is SGHAT and CDR2 is FQNNGV. The length of the CDR3 is 15 residues. V trimming: 4 bases; J trimming: 4 bases; junction bases outside the gene matches: 5. The CDR3 loop is CASSSAGAGTGELFF. For the CDR3, the DNA is TGTGCCAGCAGCTCAGCGGGGGCTGGCACCGGGGAGCTGTTTTTT.

There are many counts of this clonotype. The chain uses TRBV28 and TRBJ2-7, with TRBD2 matching 9 bases. The length of the CDR3 is 15 residues. Per germline, CDR1 MDHEN and CDR2 SYDVKM. V gave up 5 bases and J gave up 4 bases; unmatched junction bases: 9. CDR3 in DNA: TGTGCCAGCAGTCGACTAGCGGAGGGATATTACGAGCAGTACTTC. Encoded protein: CASSRLAEGYYEQYF.

The table lists this clonotype with many counts. The V call is TRBV7-3, the J call TRBJ1-2, with D possibly matching TRBD1 (6 bases). The CDR3 length is 14 residues. V shed 1 base and J shed 4 bases, with 10 bases lying between them. Germline loops: CDR1 SGHTA, CDR2 FQGTGA. The DNA of the CDR3 is TGTGCCAGCAGCTTAAGCGGGGGCACCTATGGCTACACCTTC. It specifies CASSLSGGTYGYTF.

This clonotype was seen more than once but under ten times. The rearrangement joins TRBV7-8 to TRBJ2-7, with D perhaps TRBD1 or TRBD2 (7 bases each). The germline V and J ends were trimmed by 2 bases and 3 bases, with 14 bases remaining between them. The CDR3 spans 15 residues. Germline loops: CDR1 SGHVS, CDR2 FQNEAQ. CDR3 sequence (DNA): TGTGCCAGCAGCTTACAGGGGGGGGGGGGCTACGAGCAGTACTTC. Translated: CASSLQGGGGYEQYF. Complete variable domain (other parts from reference TRBV7-8 and TRBJ2-7): GAGVSQSPRYKVAKRGQDVALRCDPISGHVSLFWYQQALGQGPEFLTYFQNEAQLDKSGLPSDRFFAERPEGSVSTLKIQRTQQEDSAVYLCASSLQGGGGYEQYFGPGTRLTVT.

The sample holds many counts of this clonotype. This chain links TRBV5-1 with TRBJ1-1; D possibly corresponds to TRBD1 (5 bases). This CDR3 region has 16 residues. V was pared by 4 bases and J by 0 bases, with 16 bases between. Germline CDR1 and CDR2: SGHRS and YFSETQ. This CDR3 is CASSRGTSRMNTEAFF. The CDR3 nucleotides read TGCGCCAGCAGCCGGGGGACCTCTAGGATGAACACTGAAGCTTTCTTT. Full variable domain (rest looked up from reference TRBV5-1 and TRBJ1-1): KAGVTQTPRYLIKTRGQQVTLSCSPISGHRSVSWYQQTPGQGLQFLFEYFSETQRNKGNFPGRFSGRQFSNSRSEMNVSTLELGDSALYLCASSRGTSRMNTEAFFGQGTRLTVV.

V gene TRBV6-1 combines with J gene TRBJ2-7; possible D gene TRBD1, 5 bases. V dropped 7 bases and J dropped 2 bases, with 9 bases sitting between them. This CDR3 comprises 12 residues. CDR1 is MNHNS and CDR2 is SASEGT in the germline V gene. CDR3 sequence reads: CASTDSTYEQYF. As DNA, the CDR3 is TGTGCCAGCACTGACAGTACCTACGAGCAGTACTTC.

As concerns this clonotype: A much larger clone lies a single base off, so this may be a read error. The rearrangement links TRBV11-2 to TRBJ2-7; D call uncertain. The CDR3 extends over 14 amino acids. The V gene lost 4 bases and the J gene lost 0 bases, with 10 bases spanning the gap. Germline lookup yields CDR1 SGHAT and CDR2 FQNNGV. This CDR3 reads CASSWEHSSYEQYF. The CDR3 bases are TGTGCCAGCAGCTGGGAACACAGCTCCTACGAGCAGTACTTC.

This chain uses TRBV7-3 with TRBJ2-1; 10 positions agree with TRBD1. CDR1 is SGHTA, CDR2 FQGTGA, per germline. Trimming took 5 bases from V and 6 from J; bases not matched to a gene: 13. The CDR3 consists of 17 residues. CDR3 sequence: CASSQDPRQGAGNEQFF. The CDR3, as DNA: TGTGCCAGCAGCCAAGACCCACGACAGGGGGCGGGCAATGAGCAGTTCTTC.

This clonotype has a handful of counts. The chain employs TRBV7-2 and TRBJ2-4, with D perhaps assigned TRBD1 or TRBD2 (5 bases each). With 2 bases removed from V and 8 bases from J, the gap between germline ends came to 13 bases. This CDR3 region has 14 residues. Germline V gene lookup returns CDR1 SGHTA and CDR2 FQGNSA. Here the CDR3 DNA reads TGTGCCAGCAGCTTATCGGCAGGGACGGACATTCAGTACTTC. It translates to CASSLSAGTDIQYF.

In this sample, this clonotype turned up many times. The CDR3 bases are TGTGCCAGCAGTTCCCTTAGTGTCACTGAGCAGTTCTTC. Translating gives CASSSLSVTEQFF. V gene TRBV12-3 or TRBV12-4 combines with J gene TRBJ2-1; D is ambiguous. V was shortened by 4 bases and J by 9 bases, with 13 bases between the two germline ends. This CDR3 spans 13 amino acids.

This clonotype was found a few times. This chain connects TRBV10-3 to TRBJ2-6, with TRBD1 identical over 8 bases. V gave up 2 bases and J gave up 2 bases; unmatched junction bases: 5. CDR1 and CDR2 from the germline V gene are ENHRY and SYGVKD. This CDR3 is 17 amino acids long. The CDR3 spells CAISERQGATGANVLTF. For the CDR3, the DNA is TGTGCCATCAGTGAGCGGCAGGGGGCGACTGGGGCCAACGTCCTGACTTTC.

The chain combines TRBV5-4 with TRBJ2-2; no clear D. CDR3 length: 15 amino acids. Trimming left V 0 bases short and J 4 bases short, with 10 bases between. The germline V gene encodes CDR1 SGHNT and CDR2 YYREEE (reference sequence). The CDR3 sequence is CASSLVPLGTGELFF. The CDR3 nucleotides are TGTGCCAGCAGCTTGGTACCCCTGGGCACCGGGGAGCTGTTTTTT.

This clonotype occurred a few times. J is TRBJ2-7 and V is TRBV15; weak D call: TRBD1 (6 bases). Per germline, CDR1 LNHNV and CDR2 YYDKDF (reference sequence). This CDR3 is 13 amino acids long. The V gene lost 0 bases and the J gene lost 4 bases, with 7 bases spanning the gap. CDR3 sequence: CATSRDQGYEQYF. The DNA of the CDR3 is TGTGCCACCAGCAGAGATCAGGGGTACGAGCAGTACTTC.

The V call is TRBV30, the J call TRBJ2-5; TRBD2 agrees at 13 bases. Trimming took 4 bases from V and 5 from J; bases not matched to a gene: 10. Germline V lookup: CDR1 GTSNPN, CDR2 SVGIG (reference sequence). The CDR3 is 16 residues long. Here the CDR3 reads CAWTAGTSGKKETQYF. The CDR3 DNA reads TGTGCCTGGACAGCCGGGACTAGCGGGAAAAAGGAGACCCAGTACTTC. Full variable domain (missing parts from reference TRBV30 and TRBJ2-5): SQTIHQWPATLVQPVGSPLSLECTVEGTSNPNLYWYRQAAGRGLQLLFYSVGIGQISSEVPQNLSASRPQDRQFILSSKKLLLSDSGFYLCAWTAGTSGKKETQYFGPGTRLLVL.

The V gene is TRBV18, the J gene TRBJ2-3; 7 nucleotides agree with TRBD1. Losses at the gene ends were 1 base for V and 4 bases for J; bases not matched to a gene: 8. This CDR3 is 16 amino acids long. Germline assignment: CDR1 KGHSH and CDR2 LQKENI. Here the CDR3 reads CASSPRAGGSADTQYF. In nucleotides, the CDR3 is TGTGCCAGCTCACCACGGGCAGGGGGAAGTGCAGATACGCAGTATTTT.

The CDR3 DNA reads as TGTGCCAGCAGCCAGGGCACACGCACTCAGCCCCAGCATTTT. Residues: CASSQGTRTQPQHF. The chain is built from TRBV3-1 and TRBJ1-5; D uncertain. V was cut by 3 bases and J by 6 bases, with 12 bases left in between. Germline CDR1 is LGHDT and CDR2 is YNNKEL (reference sequence). This CDR3 contains 14 residues. The variable domain in full, with the rest retrieved from reference TRBV3-1 and TRBJ1-5, is DTAVSQTPKYLVTQMGNDKSIKCEQNLGHDTMYWYKQDSKKFLKIMFSYNNKELIINETVPNRFSPKSPDKAHLNLHINSLELGDSAVYFCASSQGTRTQPQHFGDGTRLSIL.

This clonotype came up many times. The V and J genes are TRBV6-1 and TRBJ1-1; perhaps TRBD1 as D (5 bases). CDR1 is MNHNS, CDR2 SASEGT, per germline. V gave up 7 bases and J gave up 11 bases, with 17 bases separating them. The CDR3 has 12 residues. CDR3 DNA sequence: TGTGCCAGCACCCGCTGGGGGGGTGAGGCTTTCTTT. Translating gives CASTRWGGEAFF.

At least ten counts were recorded for this clonotype. J is TRBJ2-3 and V is TRBV3-1, with no clear D. CDR3 size: 13 residues. Germline V gene sequence: CDR1 LGHDT, CDR2 YNNKEL (reference sequence). V was shortened by 1 base and J by 2 bases, with 4 bases between the two germline ends. The CDR3 nucleotides read TGTGCCAGCAGCCAAGGACCCACAGATACGCAGTATTTT. Translation: CASSQGPTDTQYF.

In DNA form, the CDR3 reads TGTGCCAGCAGACGGGACTTCCTTGGCGAGCAGTACTTC. This encodes CASRRDFLGEQYF. The chain is built from TRBV12-3 or TRBV12-4 and TRBJ2-7, with D maybe TRBD2 (6 bases). Between the trimmed V and J ends, which lost 6 bases and 6 bases, there was a span of 15 bases. This CDR3 has 13 residues.